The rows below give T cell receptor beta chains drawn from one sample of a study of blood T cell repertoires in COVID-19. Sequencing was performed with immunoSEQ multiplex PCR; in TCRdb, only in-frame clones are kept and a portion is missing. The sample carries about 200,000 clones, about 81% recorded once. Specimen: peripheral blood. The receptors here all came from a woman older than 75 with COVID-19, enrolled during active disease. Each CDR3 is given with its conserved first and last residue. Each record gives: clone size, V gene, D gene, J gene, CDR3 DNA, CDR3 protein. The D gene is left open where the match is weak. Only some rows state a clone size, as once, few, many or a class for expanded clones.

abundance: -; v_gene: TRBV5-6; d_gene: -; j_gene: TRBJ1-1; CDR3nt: TGTGCCAGCAGCCGGAGACAGGACACTGAAGCTTTCTTT; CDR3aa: CASSRRQDTEAFF
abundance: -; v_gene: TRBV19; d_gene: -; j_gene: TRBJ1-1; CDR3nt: TGTGCCAGTAGTACGCACTCTGGGAACACTGAAGCTTTCTTT; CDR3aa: CASSTHSGNTEAFF
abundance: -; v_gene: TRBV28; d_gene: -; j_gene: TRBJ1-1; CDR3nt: TGTGCCAGCAGTTTCCTTCCGAACACTGAAGCTTTCTTT; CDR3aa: CASSFLPNTEAFF
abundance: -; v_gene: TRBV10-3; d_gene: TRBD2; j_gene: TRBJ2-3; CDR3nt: TGTGCCATCAGTGAGAGAGCGGGGGGGCCATTTAGACAGTATTTT; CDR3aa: CAISERAGGPFRQYF
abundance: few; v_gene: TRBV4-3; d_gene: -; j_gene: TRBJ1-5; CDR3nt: TGCGCCAGCAGCCAAGATTGGGGGGGGTTCCAGCCCCAGCATTTT; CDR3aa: CASSQDWGGFQPQHF
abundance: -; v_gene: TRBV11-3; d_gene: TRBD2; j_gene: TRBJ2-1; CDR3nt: TGTGCCAGCAACCCGGGGAAACTAGCGGCACCCTACAATGAGCAGTTCTTC; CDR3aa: CASNPGKLAAPYNEQFF
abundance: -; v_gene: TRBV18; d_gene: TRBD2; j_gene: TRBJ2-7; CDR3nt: TGTGCCAGCTCACCGGGGCTAGCGGGGGAGGAGCAGTACTTC; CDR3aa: CASSPGLAGEEQYF
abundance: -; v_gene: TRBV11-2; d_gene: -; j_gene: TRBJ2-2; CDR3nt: TGTGCCAGCAGCTTGACTAACTTGAACACCGGGGAGCTGTTTTTT; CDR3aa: CASSLTNLNTGELFF
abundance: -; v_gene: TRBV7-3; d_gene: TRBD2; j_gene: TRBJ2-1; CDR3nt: TGTGCCAGCAGCTTAAATGGCGGGAGGACTGAGCAGTTCTTC; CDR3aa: CASSLNGGRTEQFF
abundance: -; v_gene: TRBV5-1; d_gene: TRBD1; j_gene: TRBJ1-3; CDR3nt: TGCGCCAGCAGCTGGGCAGGACAGGGACGATCTGGAAACACCATATATTTT; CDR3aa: CASSWAGQGRSGNTIYF
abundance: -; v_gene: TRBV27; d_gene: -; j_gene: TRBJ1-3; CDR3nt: TGTGCCAGCGCGTCGGGTGGTGGAAACACCATATATTTT; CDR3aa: CASASGGGNTIYF
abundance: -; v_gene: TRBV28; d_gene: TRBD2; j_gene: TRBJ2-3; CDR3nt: TGTGCCAGCAGTTCTCCGGGACTAGCTCAAGATACGCAGTATTTT; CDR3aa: CASSSPGLAQDTQYF
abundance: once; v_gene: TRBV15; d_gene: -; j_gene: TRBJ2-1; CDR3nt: TGTGCCACCAGCAGGAAGCGGGCGGAGGGCAATGAGCAGTTCTTC; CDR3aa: CATSRKRAEGNEQFF
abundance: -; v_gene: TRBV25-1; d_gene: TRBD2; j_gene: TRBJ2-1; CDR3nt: TGTGCCAGCAGTGAATCTAGACCCGGGACTAACTACAATGAGCAGTTCTTC; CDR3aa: CASSESRPGTNYNEQFF
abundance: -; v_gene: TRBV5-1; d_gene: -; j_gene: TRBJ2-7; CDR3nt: TGCGCCAGCAGTAGAAATCCATACTACGAGCAGTACTTC; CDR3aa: CASSRNPYYEQYF
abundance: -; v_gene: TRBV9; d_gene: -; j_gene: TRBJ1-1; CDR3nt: TGTGCCAGCAGCGAGGGTTCCGGGACAACGAACACTGAAGCTTTCTTT; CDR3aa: CASSEGSGTTNTEAFF
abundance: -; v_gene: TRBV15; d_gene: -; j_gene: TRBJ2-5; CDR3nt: TGTGCCACCAGCAGAGATTTTGGGGGGAGATCCCAGTACTTC; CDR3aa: CATSRDFGGRSQYF
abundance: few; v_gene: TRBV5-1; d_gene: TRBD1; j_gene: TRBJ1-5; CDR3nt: TGCGCCAGCAGCTTAGGGACAGGGGGGGATTTTCAGCCCCAGCATTTT; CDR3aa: CASSLGTGGDFQPQHF
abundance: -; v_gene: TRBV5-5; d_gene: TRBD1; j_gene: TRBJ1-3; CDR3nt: TGTGCCAGCAGGATCGTTGCGGGGACAGGGGCTGGAAACACCATATATTTT; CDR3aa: CASRIVAGTGAGNTIYF
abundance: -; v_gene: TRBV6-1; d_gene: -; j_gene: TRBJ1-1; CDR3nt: TGTGCCAGCAGTGAACTACAGGGGAACACTGAAGCTTTCTTT; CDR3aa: CASSELQGNTEAFF
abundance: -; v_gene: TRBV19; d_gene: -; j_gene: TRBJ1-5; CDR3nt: TGTGCCAGTAGTATACGAACGGGAAGGCAGCCCCAGCATTTT; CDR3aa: CASSIRTGRQPQHF
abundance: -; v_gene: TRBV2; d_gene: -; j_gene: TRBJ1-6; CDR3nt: TGTGCCAGCGGCCGGGACAACTATAATTCACCCCTCCACTTT; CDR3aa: CASGRDNYNSPLHF
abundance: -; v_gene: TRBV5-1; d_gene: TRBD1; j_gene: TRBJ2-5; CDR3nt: TGCGCCAGCAGCTTGGGGGGACAGCAAGAGACCCAGTACTTC; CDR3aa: CASSLGGQQETQYF
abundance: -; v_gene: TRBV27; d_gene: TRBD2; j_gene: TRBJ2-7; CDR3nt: TGTGCCAGCAGTTCGGGACTAGCGGGGGACGAGCAGTACTTC; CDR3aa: CASSSGLAGDEQYF
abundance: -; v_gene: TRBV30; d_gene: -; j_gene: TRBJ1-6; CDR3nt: TGTGCCTGGAGGGCAGGGGTGAATTCACCCCTCCACTTT; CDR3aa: CAWRAGVNSPLHF
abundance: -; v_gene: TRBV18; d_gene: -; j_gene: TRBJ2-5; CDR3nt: TGTGCCAGCTCACCACCCTGGGCACAAGAGACCCAGTACTTC; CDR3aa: CASSPPWAQETQYF
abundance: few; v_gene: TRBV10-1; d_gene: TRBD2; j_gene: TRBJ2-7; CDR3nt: TGCGCCAGCCTAGCGGGGAGGGGTAGCTACGAGCAGTACTTC; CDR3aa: CASLAGRGSYEQYF
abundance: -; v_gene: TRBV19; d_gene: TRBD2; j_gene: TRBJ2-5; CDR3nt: TGTGCCAGTAGTATTGTAGCGGGGGAAGAGACCCAGTACTTC; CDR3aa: CASSIVAGEETQYF
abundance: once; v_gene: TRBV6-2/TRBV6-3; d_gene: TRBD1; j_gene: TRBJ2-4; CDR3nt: TGTGCCAGCACCCCTCCGGACAGGGCCGTAGCCAAAAACATTCAGTACTTC; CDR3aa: CASTPPDRAVAKNIQYF
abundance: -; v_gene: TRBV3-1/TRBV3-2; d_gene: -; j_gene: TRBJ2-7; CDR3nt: TGTGCCAGCAGCCAAGGAAGGACAGCGCCCTCCTACGAGCAGTACTTC; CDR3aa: CASSQGRTAPSYEQYF
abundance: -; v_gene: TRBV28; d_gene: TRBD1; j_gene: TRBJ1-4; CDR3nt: TGTGCCAGCAGTGAGGGACAGGGTAAAGAAAAACTGTTTTTT; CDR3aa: CASSEGQGKEKLFF